This is a list of T cell receptor beta chains from one sample in a study of blood T cell repertoires in COVID-19. TCRdb keeps only in-frame clones here, not all; method: immunoSEQ multiplex PCR. The sample carries some 170,000 clones, more than 75% recorded once. Sample: PBMCs or T cells enriched from blood (not recorded which). These receptors originate from a woman aged 45-65 years who had recovered from COVID-19. The CDR3 runs from the conserved cysteine through the conserved F or W. D genes are given only for firm matches. Clone size is not always given. Where it is, it says once, few, many or a class for expanded clones.

cdr3_aa: CASTPRTSGRARDNEQFF
cdr3_nt: TGTGCCAGTACCCCCAGGACTAGCGGGAGGGCGAGAGACAATGAGCAGTTCTTC
j_call: TRBJ2-1
v_call: TRBV19
d_call: TRBD2
clone_size: NA

cdr3_aa: CASSLALRGTTDTQYF
cdr3_nt: TGTGCCAGCAGCTTAGCCCTACGGGGGACCACAGATACGCAGTATTTT
j_call: TRBJ2-3
v_call: TRBV7-2
d_call: NA
clone_size: NA

cdr3_aa: CATSDEKLFF
cdr3_nt: TGTGCCACTTCAGATGAAAAACTGTTTTTT
j_call: TRBJ1-4
v_call: TRBV28
d_call: NA
clone_size: NA

cdr3_aa: CAWESADTQYF
cdr3_nt: TGTGCCTGGGAATCAGCAGATACGCAGTATTTT
j_call: TRBJ2-3
v_call: TRBV30
d_call: NA
clone_size: NA

cdr3_aa: CASSYWRTGTGETQYF
cdr3_nt: TGTGCCAGCAGTTACTGGAGAACAGGAACGGGTGAGACCCAGTACTTC
j_call: TRBJ2-5
v_call: TRBV6-5
d_call: NA
clone_size: NA

cdr3_aa: CASSSIIQGNEQYF
cdr3_nt: TGTGCCAGCAGCTCAATTATACAGGGTAACGAGCAGTACTTC
j_call: TRBJ2-7
v_call: TRBV11-2
d_call: NA
clone_size: NA

cdr3_aa: CASSSRQGYTQYF
cdr3_nt: TGTGCCAGCAGCTCTAGACAGGGATATACGCAGTATTTT
j_call: TRBJ2-3
v_call: TRBV7-2
d_call: TRBD1
clone_size: NA

cdr3_aa: CSVVRGAGQDTQYF
cdr3_nt: TGCAGCGTTGTGCGAGGTGCGGGCCAAGATACGCAGTATTTT
j_call: TRBJ2-3
v_call: TRBV29-1
d_call: NA
clone_size: NA

cdr3_aa: CASSLEGRNTGELFF
cdr3_nt: TGTGCCAGCAGCTTAGAAGGGAGGAACACCGGGGAGCTGTTTTTT
j_call: TRBJ2-2
v_call: TRBV7-9
d_call: NA
clone_size: NA

cdr3_aa: CATRALQGETQYF
cdr3_nt: TGTGCCACCCGCGCTCTACAGGGAGAGACCCAGTACTTC
j_call: TRBJ2-5
v_call: TRBV10-3
d_call: NA
clone_size: NA

cdr3_aa: CASSVLQGAGSEAFF
cdr3_nt: TGTGCCAGCAGCGTTCTACAGGGGGCCGGCAGCGAAGCTTTCTTT
j_call: TRBJ1-1
v_call: TRBV9
d_call: TRBD1
clone_size: NA

cdr3_aa: CASSQDPLAGGLETQYF
cdr3_nt: TGCGCCAGCAGCCAAGATCCGCTAGCGGGAGGATTAGAGACCCAGTACTTC
j_call: TRBJ2-5
v_call: TRBV4-1
d_call: TRBD2
clone_size: NA

cdr3_aa: CAWRRGNYQETQYF
cdr3_nt: TGTGCCTGGAGGCGCGGGAATTACCAAGAGACCCAGTACTTC
j_call: TRBJ2-5
v_call: TRBV30
d_call: NA
clone_size: NA

cdr3_aa: CASSLIFLDWSSGNTIYF
cdr3_nt: TGTGCCAGCAGCTTAATATTCTTGGACTGGTCCTCTGGAAACACCATATATTTT
j_call: TRBJ1-3
v_call: TRBV7-2
d_call: NA
clone_size: few

cdr3_aa: CASSFDRNYGYTF
cdr3_nt: TGTGCCAGCAGCTTCGACAGAAACTATGGCTACACCTTC
j_call: TRBJ1-2
v_call: TRBV7-2
d_call: NA
clone_size: NA

cdr3_aa: CASSRTKEGNTIYF
cdr3_nt: TGTGCCAGCAGCAGGACTAAAGAGGGGAACACCATATATTTT
j_call: TRBJ1-3
v_call: TRBV6-5
d_call: NA
clone_size: NA

cdr3_aa: CASTKTGPLGNQPQHF
cdr3_nt: TGTGCCAGTACCAAGACAGGCCCTCTAGGCAATCAGCCCCAGCATTTT
j_call: TRBJ1-5
v_call: TRBV19
d_call: NA
clone_size: NA

cdr3_aa: CASSPQEGNEQFF
cdr3_nt: TGTGCCAGCAGCCCCCAGGAGGGTAATGAGCAGTTCTTC
j_call: TRBJ2-1
v_call: TRBV4-2
d_call: NA
clone_size: once

cdr3_aa: CASSRDRHNEKLFF
cdr3_nt: TGTGCCAGCTCAAGGGACAGACATAATGAAAAACTGTTTTTT
j_call: TRBJ1-4
v_call: TRBV18
d_call: TRBD1
clone_size: few

cdr3_aa: CASSQDPGGSTDTQYF
cdr3_nt: TGTGCCAGCAGCCAAGACCCGGGAGGGAGCACAGATACGCAGTATTTT
j_call: TRBJ2-3
v_call: TRBV3-1/TRBV3-2
d_call: TRBD2
clone_size: NA

cdr3_aa: CASNPGGPRNTIYF
cdr3_nt: TGTGCCAGCAACCCGGGAGGCCCGCGAAACACCATATATTTT
j_call: TRBJ1-3
v_call: TRBV7-2
d_call: NA
clone_size: NA

cdr3_aa: CASSTKPGQGYNEQFF
cdr3_nt: TGTGCCAGTAGTACCAAGCCGGGACAGGGGTACAATGAGCAGTTCTTC
j_call: TRBJ2-1
v_call: TRBV19
d_call: TRBD1
clone_size: NA

cdr3_aa: CASKRTAEKLFF
cdr3_nt: TGTGCCAGCAAGCGGACGGCTGAAAAACTGTTTTTT
j_call: TRBJ1-4
v_call: TRBV6-5
d_call: NA
clone_size: NA

cdr3_aa: CASSLGQNTEAFF
cdr3_nt: TGTGCCAGCAGCTTAGGACAGAACACTGAAGCTTTCTTT
j_call: TRBJ1-1
v_call: TRBV7-2
d_call: NA
clone_size: NA

cdr3_aa: CAVAEGEQPQHF
cdr3_nt: TGTGCCGTGGCGGAGGGTGAGCAGCCCCAGCATTTT
j_call: TRBJ1-5
v_call: TRBV12-3/TRBV12-4
d_call: NA
clone_size: NA

cdr3_aa: CASIKVEGGTEAFF
cdr3_nt: TGTGCCAGCATAAAGGTGGAGGGAGGGACTGAAGCTTTCTTT
j_call: TRBJ1-1
v_call: TRBV18
d_call: NA
clone_size: NA

cdr3_aa: CASSLTGTAATDTQYF
cdr3_nt: TGTGCCAGCAGCCTGACCGGGACAGCTGCCACAGATACGCAGTATTTT
j_call: TRBJ2-3
v_call: TRBV13
d_call: TRBD1
clone_size: NA

cdr3_aa: CASSLGPRGADEQFF
cdr3_nt: TGTGCCAGCAGCTTAGGCCCCCGGGGAGCTGATGAGCAGTTCTTC
j_call: TRBJ2-1
v_call: TRBV13
d_call: NA
clone_size: NA

cdr3_aa: CASSYGGRGQIGGNQPQHF
cdr3_nt: TGTGCCAGCAGTTACGGGGGCAGGGGGCAGATTGGGGGCAATCAGCCCCAGCATTTT
j_call: TRBJ1-5
v_call: TRBV6-2/TRBV6-3
d_call: TRBD1
clone_size: NA

cdr3_aa: CASNPLRQTNYGYTF
cdr3_nt: TGTGCCAGCAACCCACTTAGACAGACTAACTATGGCTACACCTTC
j_call: TRBJ1-2
v_call: TRBV7-9
d_call: NA
clone_size: NA

cdr3_aa: CASSSTINSGPGPKQFF
cdr3_nt: TGTGCCAGCAGTTCTACAATTAATAGCGGGCCTGGGCCCAAGCAGTTCTTC
j_call: TRBJ2-1
v_call: TRBV6-2/TRBV6-3
d_call: TRBD2
clone_size: few

cdr3_aa: CASSNRGSGELFF
cdr3_nt: TGTGCCAGCAGTAACAGGGGGTCCGGGGAGCTGTTTTTT
j_call: TRBJ2-2
v_call: TRBV6-2/TRBV6-3
d_call: TRBD1
clone_size: NA

cdr3_aa: CASSSRDQPQHF
cdr3_nt: TGTGCCAGCAGTAGCCGCGATCAGCCCCAGCATTTT
j_call: TRBJ1-5
v_call: TRBV28
d_call: NA
clone_size: NA

cdr3_aa: CASSSRGSGSGEQYF
cdr3_nt: TGTGCCAGCAGCTCCCGGGGTAGCGGGAGCGGCGAGCAGTACTTC
j_call: TRBJ2-7
v_call: TRBV7-2
d_call: TRBD2
clone_size: once

cdr3_aa: CASSTDRGVAFF
cdr3_nt: TGTGCCAGCAGCACAGACAGGGGGGTAGCTTTCTTT
j_call: TRBJ1-1
v_call: TRBV7-9
d_call: TRBD1
clone_size: NA

cdr3_aa: CASSLKRDSSNQPQHF
cdr3_nt: TGTGCCAGCAGCCTTAAAAGGGACAGTAGCAATCAGCCCCAGCATTTT
j_call: TRBJ1-5
v_call: TRBV7-2
d_call: TRBD1
clone_size: NA

cdr3_aa: CASSNTGAGEAFF
cdr3_nt: TGTGCCAGCAGTAATACAGGGGCCGGTGAAGCTTTCTTT
j_call: TRBJ1-1
v_call: TRBV2
d_call: TRBD1
clone_size: few

cdr3_aa: CAAYGGQGAAWFF
cdr3_nt: TGTGCCGCCTACGGGGGACAGGGGGCGGCGTGGTTTTTT
j_call: TRBJ1-4
v_call: TRBV28
d_call: TRBD1
clone_size: NA

cdr3_aa: CAWSGSSEAFF
cdr3_nt: TGTGCCTGGAGCGGTTCATCAGAAGCTTTCTTT
j_call: TRBJ1-1
v_call: TRBV30
d_call: NA
clone_size: NA

cdr3_aa: CASSTGSMNTEAFF
cdr3_nt: TGCGCCAGCAGCACCGGGAGTATGAACACTGAAGCTTTCTTT
j_call: TRBJ1-1
v_call: TRBV5-1
d_call: NA
clone_size: few

cdr3_aa: CASSAGAGTDTQYF
cdr3_nt: TGTGCCAGCTCTGCGGGAGCTGGGACAGATACGCAGTATTTT
j_call: TRBJ2-3
v_call: TRBV6-5
d_call: TRBD2
clone_size: NA